This T cell receptor beta chain derives from a study of blood T cell repertoires in COVID-19. The wider study: Donors in the United States, Italy and Spain gave samples during acute or convalescent COVID-19. The analysed material was cDNA or gDNA that came from T cells, B-cell-depleted T cells, or PBMCs.

This clone has ten or more counts. Authors' methods: How many nucleated cells were present was estimated from reference gene primer amplification. Assay used: immunoSEQ multiplex PCR; TCRdb lists only in-frame clones, some missing. V, J and clone size were drawn from that table, and D and trimming were deduced from the DNA. Here the sample spans 250,000 to 300,000 clones, around 86% being singletons. The V gene's germline CDR1 is SQVTM and CDR2 ANQGSEA. There are 14 residues in the CDR3. V was shortened by 7 bases and J by 2 bases, with 16 bases between the two germline ends. This chain joins TRBV29-1 and TRBJ2-3; weak D call: TRBD1 (7 bases). The sequence derives from a woman aged 40 to 49 who had recovered from COVID-19. The source material was peripheral blood. CDR3 protein: CSGRLGGPTDTQYF. CDR3 sequence (DNA): TGCAGCGGGAGACTAGGGGGCCCCACAGATACGCAGTATTTT.